These 29 T cell receptor beta chains came from one sample sequenced in a study of vaccination and CD4 T cells after COVID-19. With the Oncomine TCR Beta short-read assay, DNA from cultured CD4+ T cells was sequenced. Each CDR3 protein gets one entry after TCRdb re-called the PCR reads with MiXCR. The sample yields 6,900 or so distinct CDR3 sequences, around 48% seen once. For these TCRs, the target antigens are not known. Documented treatment: approximately nine-day PBMC culture with coronavirus spike peptide pools or control peptides (ViraFEST assay). Gathering of the CD4+ T cells, from the unexposed donor, took place before the COVID-19 pandemic (2011-2018). Sequences were obtained from CD4+ T cells from blood, cultured in vitro. The receptors originated from a human donor in good health.

This clonotype was seen a single time. The chain carries TRBV25-1 and TRBJ2-5; tentatively, D is TRBD2 (5 bases). Germline V lookup: CDR1 MGHDK, CDR2 SYGVNS. This CDR3 spans 14 amino acids. Trimming shortened V by 2 bases and J by 1 base, and 8 bases separated the two germline ends. Here the CDR3 reads CASSEERAQETQYF. The CDR3 region has the DNA TGTGCCAGCAGTGAAGAGAGGGCCCAAGAGACCCAGTACTTC.

This clonotype was observed a few times. J is TRBJ2-4 and V is TRBV11-2, with TRBD2 matching 13 bases. In germline, CDR1 is SGHAT, CDR2 FQNNGV. The J segment lost 1 base and the V segment lost 4 bases, leaving 7 bases of the junction unmatched. The CDR3 is made up of 18 amino acids. CDR3 amino acids: CASSSLTSGGTAKNIQYF. The DNA for the CDR3 is TGTGCCAGCAGCTCACTGACTAGCGGGGGGACGGCCAAAAACATTCAGTACTTC.

The chain combines TRBV5-1 with TRBJ2-1; D is possibly TRBD1 (6 bases). Germline V lookup: CDR1 SGHRS, CDR2 YFSETQ. The V end lost 3 bases, the J end lost 7 bases, and 11 bases lay between the germline ends. The length of the CDR3 is 13 residues. The CDR3 loop reads CASSYLQGNEQFF. CDR3 sequence (DNA): TGCGCCAGCAGCTACCTACAGGGAAATGAGCAGTTCTTC.

This clonotype was seen only a few times. J is TRBJ1-5 and V is TRBV15; 10 bases match TRBD1. J gave up 4 bases and V 6 bases, and 6 bases lay outside the gene matches. CDR1 and CDR2 (germline): LNHNV, YYDKDF (reference sequence). The CDR3 covers 15 residues. CDR3: CATRSRGQGNQPQHF. CDR3 nucleotide sequence: TGTGCCACCAGGTCTAGGGGACAGGGGAATCAGCCCCAGCATTTT.

The CDR3 loop is CASSLIGIGGEQFF. Here the CDR3 DNA reads TGTGCCAGCAGCTTAATAGGGATTGGGGGTGAGCAGTTCTTC. The chain joins TRBV7-2 to TRBJ2-1, with D perhaps TRBD1 or TRBD2 (5 bases each). With 2 bases removed from V and 9 bases from J, the gap between germline ends came to 14 bases. Germline lookup yields CDR1 SGHTA and CDR2 FQGNSA. The CDR3 has 14 residues.

This clonotype was found a few times. CDR3 DNA: TGTGCCAGCAGCAAAGAATCCAATCAGGTATCCCAGCATTTT. Protein: CASSKESNQVSQHF. This sequence joins TRBV7-9 and TRBJ1-5; no reliable D call. Trimming pared 5 bases from V and 11 bases from J, leaving 19 bases between. The CDR3 covers 14 residues. Germline V gene sequence: CDR1 SEHNR, CDR2 FQNEAQ (reference sequence).

The chain joins TRBV5-5 to TRBJ2-1; 8 bases agree with TRBD1. V lost 4 bases to trimming and J lost 1 base; unmatched junction nucleotides: 4. Per germline, CDR1 SGHKS and CDR2 YYEKEE (reference sequence). The CDR3 consists of 15 residues. The CDR3: CASSLGQASYNEQFF. CDR3 DNA: TGTGCCAGCAGCCTGGGACAGGCTTCCTACAATGAGCAGTTCTTC.

This chain joins TRBV4-1 and TRBJ1-5; TRBD1 might be the D (5 bases). V lost 3 bases to trimming and J lost 6 bases, with 12 bases between them. The CDR3 extends over 14 amino acids. Germline V gene lookup returns CDR1 MGHRA and CDR2 YSYEKL. The CDR3 DNA reads as TGCGCCAGCAGCCAGGGGACGTCCGGTCAGCCCCAGCATTTT. Protein sequence: CASSQGTSGQPQHF.

The DNA of the CDR3 is TGTGCCAGTAGCTTTCCTGGGGTCAATTCACCCCTCCACTTT. The encoded protein is CASSFPGVNSPLHF. The rearrangement joins TRBV19 to TRBJ1-6; D is unclear. V was shortened by 6 bases and J by 7 bases, with 13 bases between the two germline ends. CDR1 is LNHDA and CDR2 is SQIVND in the germline V gene (reference sequence). This CDR3 has 14 residues.

This clonotype occurred a few times. V and J are TRBV6-1 and TRBJ1-2; TRBD1 matches 8 bases. V gave up 5 bases and J gave up 4 bases; unmatched junction bases: 3. CDR1 is MNHNS, CDR2 SASEGT, per germline. The CDR3 runs to 13 residues. CDR3 region: CASSLGTGYGYTF. In DNA, the CDR3 is TGTGCCAGCAGTCTGGGGACAGGCTATGGCTACACCTTC.

Only a few counts were recorded for this clonotype. The V gene is TRBV6-5, the J gene TRBJ2-2; D not certain. The CDR3 is 15 amino acids. V was shortened by 2 bases and J by 6 bases, with 13 bases between the two germline ends. Germline CDR1 is MNHEY and CDR2 is SVGAGI. CDR3 nucleotide sequence: TGTGCCAGCAGTTACCAATCCTTACCTGCCGGGGAGCTGTTTTTT. It specifies CASSYQSLPAGELFF.

The rearrangement joins TRBV9 to TRBJ1-2; D may be TRBD1 (5 bases). The V end lost 3 bases, the J end lost 8 bases, and 11 bases lay between the germline ends. This CDR3 is built from 12 residues. From germline, CDR1 is SGDLS and CDR2 YYNGEE. CDR3 DNA: TGTGCCAGCAGCGGTCCGACAGCGGGCTACACCTTC. Its protein product is CASSGPTAGYTF.

The rearrangement joins TRBV12-3 or TRBV12-4 to TRBJ1-2; D is uncertain. This CDR3 has 12 amino acids. V was trimmed by 3 bases and J by 3 bases, leaving 5 bases between them. The CDR3 loop reads CASSLADYGYTF. The CDR3 DNA follows: TGTGCCAGCAGTTTGGCGGACTATGGCTACACCTTC.

The chain employs TRBV12-3 or TRBV12-4 and TRBJ2-7; no clear D gene. The V gene lost 2 bases and the J gene lost 3 bases, with 11 bases spanning the gap. The CDR3 has 14 residues. The CDR3 sequence is CASSLLRDDYEQYF. CDR3 nucleotides: TGTGCCAGCAGTTTACTACGTGATGACTACGAGCAGTACTTC.

This clonotype was counted between two and nine times. This sequence joins TRBV7-2 and TRBJ2-2; D is uncertain. V gave up 3 bases and J gave up 9 bases, with 11 bases separating them. The CDR3 consists of 13 residues. Germline CDR1 SGHTA, CDR2 FQGNSA. Here the CDR3 reads CASSLVTSRELFF. In DNA form, the CDR3 reads TGTGCCAGCAGCTTGGTTACGAGCAGGGAGCTGTTTTTT. The whole variable domain, filled in from reference TRBV7-2 and TRBJ2-2, reads GAGVSQSPSNKVTEKGKDVELRCDPISGHTALYWYRQSLGQGLEFLIYFQGNSAPDKSGLPSDRFSAERTGGSVSTLTIQRTQQEDSAVYLCASSLVTSRELFFGEGSRLTVL.

The V and J genes are TRBV7-6 and TRBJ2-6, with 9 bases fitting TRBD1. Germline-derived CDR1 and CDR2 are SGHVS and FNYEAQ. The V segment lost 5 bases and the J segment 3 bases; nucleotides outside the gene matches: 8. CDR3 length equals 17 residues. The CDR3 region is CASSADRGANGANVLTF. The CDR3 DNA reads as TGTGCCAGCAGCGCTGACAGGGGGGCGAATGGGGCCAACGTCCTGACTTTC. Supplemented by reference TRBV7-6 and TRBJ2-6, the full variable domain reads GAGVSQSPRYKVTKRGQDVALRCDPISGHVSLYWYRQALGQGPEFLTYFNYEAQQDKSGLPNDRFSAERPEGSISTLTIQRTEQRDSAMYRCASSADRGANGANVLTFGAGSRLTVL.

This rearrangement joins TRBV7-9 to TRBJ2-7; tentative D call: TRBD1 (5 bases). This CDR3 has 13 residues. Trimming removed 5 bases from V and 6 bases from J, with 14 bases in between. The germline CDR1 and CDR2 sequences are SEHNR and FQNEAQ (reference sequence). CDR3 nucleotide sequence: TGTGCCAGCAGCAACCAGGGTAACGGCGAGCAGTACTTC. It codes for CASSNQGNGEQYF.

The chain employs TRBV7-9 and TRBJ2-5, with D tentatively TRBD2 (5 bases). The CDR3 runs 11 residues. The germline V gene has CDR1 SEHNR and CDR2 FQNEAQ (reference sequence). V was cut by 5 bases and J by 4 bases, with 5 bases left in between. CDR3 amino acids: CASSAGETQYF. The CDR3, as DNA: TGTGCCAGCAGCGCGGGAGAGACCCAGTACTTC.

This clonotype was detected only a few times. Mismatch with germline at one junction end may stem from a read error. V is TRBV7-2 and J is TRBJ1-1; 8 bases agree with TRBD1. CDR1 and CDR2 from the germline V gene are SGHTA and FQGNSA. The CDR3 spans 16 residues. This CDR3 is CASSLARGRPDTEAFF. Written as DNA, the CDR3 is TGTGCCAGCAGCCTAGCCAGGGGGCGCCCGGACACTGAAGCTTTCTTT. Using reference TRBV7-2 and TRBJ1-1 for the parts outside the CDR3, the full variable domain is GAGVSQSPSNKVTEKGKDVELRCDPISGHTALYWYRQSLGQGLEFLIYFQGNSAPDKSGLPSDRFSAERTGGSVSTLTIQRTQQEDSAVYLCASSLARGRPDTEAFFGQGTRLTVV.

The genes are TRBV12-3 or TRBV12-4 and TRBJ2-5; D not resolved. Trimming removed 0 bases at V and 2 bases at J, with 4 bases between. The CDR3 runs to 13 residues. CDR3 sequence reads: CASSLAQQETQYF. The CDR3 DNA reads as TGTGCCAGCAGTTTAGCGCAGCAAGAGACCCAGTACTTC.

The chain employs TRBV7-2 and TRBJ1-1; no definite D call. V was cut by 2 bases and J by 3 bases, with 10 bases left in between. Germline CDR1 reads SGHTA; CDR2 reads FQGNSA. This CDR3 contains 14 residues. The CDR3 nucleotides read TGTGCCAGCAGCTTAAGAAGGGTAGACACTGAAGCTTTCTTT. It translates to CASSLRRVDTEAFF.

The chain carries TRBV5-6 and TRBJ1-2; a possible D gene is TRBD1 (5 bases). The CDR3 covers 17 residues. The V and J ends lost 4 bases and 0 bases respectively, with 19 bases between them. CDR1 SGHDT and CDR2 YYEEEE come from the germline V gene. The CDR3 coding sequence is TGTGCCAGCAGCCTTTTTATGGTCCAGGGAGCTAACTATGGCTACACCTTC. This translates into CASSLFMVQGANYGYTF.

The V gene is TRBV4-1, the J gene TRBJ2-7; D uncertain. This CDR3 has 12 residues. V lost 4 bases, J lost 6 bases, and 10 bases lay in between. Looked up from germline, CDR1 is MGHRA and CDR2 is YSYEKL. CDR3 DNA: TGCGCCAGCAGCCCAGACTTAGCCGAGCAGTACTTC. This translates into CASSPDLAEQYF.

The chain carries TRBV7-9 and TRBJ1-2; TRBD1 might be the D (5 bases). The CDR3 has 14 residues. V was pared by 2 bases and J by 2 bases, with 9 bases between. Germline V CDR1 and CDR2: SEHNR, FQNEAQ (reference sequence). DNA for the CDR3: TGTGCCAGCAGCTTACGGGACGGGAACTATGGCTACACCTTC. Translated: CASSLRDGNYGYTF. The entire variable domain, with the rest obtained from reference TRBV7-9 and TRBJ1-2, is as follows: DTGVSQNPRHKITKRGQNVTFRCDPISEHNRLYWYRQTLGQGPEFLTYFQNEAQLEKSRLLSDRFSAERPKGSFSTLEIQRTEQGDSAMYLCASSLRDGNYGYTFGSGTRLTVV.

This chain uses TRBV10-3 with TRBJ1-4, with a tentative D call TRBD1 (5 bases). The germline V gene has CDR1 ENHRY and CDR2 SYGVKD. There are 13 residues in the CDR3. V lost 6 bases to trimming and J lost 2 bases, with 7 bases between them. CDR3 amino acids: CAISGDTNEKLFF. The CDR3 DNA reads as TGTGCCATCAGCGGGGACACTAATGAAAAACTGTTTTTT.

The J gene is TRBJ2-5, the V gene TRBV20-1; possibly TRBD1 or TRBD2 for D (6 bases each). The CDR3 spans 11 residues. Germline V gives CDR1 DFQATT, CDR2 SNEGSKA (reference sequence). V shed 6 bases and J shed 4 bases, with 9 bases lying between them. The DNA for the CDR3 is TGCAGTGCCGGGGGCCGAGAGACCCAGTACTTC. It specifies CSAGGRETQYF.

J is TRBJ1-3 and V is TRBV25-1; D unresolved. This CDR3 region has 13 residues. Germline V gives CDR1 MGHDK, CDR2 SYGVNS. Between the trimmed V and J ends, which lost 6 bases and 7 bases, there was a span of 13 bases. The CDR3 region has the DNA TGTGCCAGCAGGGAGAATATAGGGAACACCATATATTTT. Protein product: CASRENIGNTIYF.

This rearrangement joins TRBV6-5 to TRBJ2-5; 11 bases align to TRBD2. The CDR3 totals 17 residues. Germline CDR1 reads MNHEY; CDR2 reads SVGAGI. V lost 1 base, J lost 4 bases, and 8 bases stayed unmatched. The CDR3 DNA reads TGTGCCAGCAGTTACTGGTTCGGACTAGCGGGTGGAGAGACCCAGTACTTC. Amino acid sequence: CASSYWFGLAGGETQYF.

Only a few counts were recorded for this clonotype. The rearrangement links TRBV6-1 to TRBJ1-5; unclear D gene. With 7 bases removed from V and 2 bases from J, the gap between germline ends came to 18 bases. The germline CDR1 and CDR2 sequences are MNHNS and SASEGT. This CDR3 is built from 16 residues. CDR3 region: CASKYRSTSGNQPQHF. The CDR3 nucleotides are TGTGCCAGCAAGTATAGATCAACCTCGGGCAATCAGCCCCAGCATTTT.